This record concerns one T cell receptor beta chain sequence. Its antigen is still unknown. This sample is part of a study of blood T cells in healthy people across ages. Study-level findings and limits: Investigators viewed diversity estimates from one million T cells as underestimates, the study reported. Changes in expanded clonotypes were possibly confounded, as the CMV status of donors was unknown.

A J-beta primer mix and a sample-barcoded 5' primer were used in a second PCR of roughly 7 to 12 cycles. The template-switch adaptor, which had 12 random nucleotides, put a tag on each cDNA molecule. TCRdb itself ran the 5' RACE reads through MiXCR, one entry per CDR3 protein. Of hundreds of thousands of distinct CDR3 sequences listed, 40% to 50% are singletons. Each sample yielded at least 6 million isolated PBMCs. This CDR3 has 13 amino acids. What was sequenced was blood. The source of this sequence is a man aged 60 to 75 in good health. This chain connects TRBV12-3 or TRBV12-4 to TRBJ2-4; possible D gene TRBD1, 5 bases. The tail of the sequence fits TRBJ2-7 better, so the J call may be wrong. CDR3 residues: CASTRTSSYEQYF. DNA for the CDR3: TGTGCCAGCACCCGGACATCATCCTACGAGCAGTACTTC.